These 8 T cell receptor beta chains came from one sample sequenced in a study of molecular identifiers for immune sequencing clone quantification. TCRdb itself ran the PCR reads through MiXCR, one entry per CDR3 protein. The sample includes over 85,000 distinct CDR3 sequences, about 35% of them seen just once. The material sequenced was naive CD8+ T cells from blood, with Jurkat cell RNA spiked in. The subset: FACS-sorted CD8+CD4-CCR7+CD45RA+ naive T cells. The receptors here all came from a human donor in good health. Some libraries in this study had Jurkat cell RNA spiked in.

Many counts were recorded for this clonotype. The V gene is TRBV15, the J gene TRBJ1-4; no clear D gene. V dropped 4 bases and J dropped 0 bases, with 9 bases sitting between them. Germline CDR1 reads LNHNV; CDR2 reads YYDKDF (reference sequence). This CDR3 comprises 15 residues. The CDR3 reads CATSTERSTNEKLFF. CDR3 sequence (DNA): TGTGCCACCAGCACTGAGCGTTCAACTAATGAAAAACTGTTTTTT.

The rearrangement links TRBV4-2 to TRBJ1-4; no firm D call. Trimming removed 0 bases from V and 0 bases from J, with 5 bases in between. CDR3 length equals 15 residues. The germline CDR1 and CDR2 sequences are LGHNA and YNFKEQ. The CDR3: CASSQEEATNEKLFF. The CDR3 DNA follows: TGTGCCAGCAGCCAAGAAGAGGCAACTAATGAAAAACTGTTTTTT.

This clonotype has just a few counts. The gene calls are TRBV4-2 and TRBJ2-3; D ambiguous. Per germline, CDR1 LGHNA and CDR2 YNFKEQ. V was pared by 0 bases and J by 6 bases, with 7 bases between. The CDR3 spans 13 residues. The CDR3 region is CASSQESLDTQYF. CDR3 bases: TGTGCCAGCAGCCAAGAGTCCTTGGATACGCAGTATTTT.

The rearrangement uses TRBV20-1 and TRBJ2-1, with TRBD2 identical over 12 bases. With 0 bases clipped from V and 8 bases from J, the junction kept 8 bases outside the gene matches. The CDR3 totals 16 residues. Per the germline V gene, CDR1 is DFQATT and CDR2 is SNEGSKA (reference sequence). The CDR3 bases are TGCAGTGCTAGAGACAGGACTAGCGGGACGTATGATGAGCAGTTCTTC. Translated, it gives CSARDRTSGTYDEQFF.

In regard to this clonotype: This may be a read error, as it is one base from a much larger clone. The chain uses TRBV28 and TRBJ2-3; D call uncertain. The V gene's germline CDR1 is MDHEN and CDR2 SYDVKM. There are 14 residues in the CDR3. The DNA for the CDR3 is TGTGCCAGCAGTCCCCGACACTCCACAGATACGCTGTATTTT. It yields the protein CASSPRHSTDTLYF. The full variable domain, rest sourced from reference TRBV28 and TRBJ2-3, is DVKVTQSSRYLVKRTGEKVFLECVQDMDHENMFWYRQDPGLGLRLIYFSYDVKMKEKGDIPEGYSVSREKKERFSLILESASTNQTSMYLCASSPRHSTDTLYFGPGTRLTVL.

The table lists this clonotype with a few counts. The V and J genes are TRBV28 and TRBJ2-7, with no clear D. V was shortened by 6 bases and J by 1 base, with 10 bases between the two germline ends. The V gene's germline CDR1 is MDHEN and CDR2 SYDVKM. The CDR3 has 13 residues. CDR3 region: CASRSPDSYEQYF. The CDR3 region has the DNA TGTGCCAGCAGATCCCCGGATTCCTACGAGCAGTACTTC.

Comments on this clonotype: Relative to the germline gene, one junction end is altered; a read error may explain this. V usage is TRBV5-1 and J usage is TRBJ1-1, with a weak D call TRBD1 (5 bases). From germline, CDR1 is SGHRS and CDR2 YFSETQ. This CDR3 contains 15 residues. CDR3 loop: CASSTPPAGFTEASF. Written as DNA, the CDR3 is TGCGCCAGCAGCACCCCCCCTGCAGGGTTCACTGAAGCTTCCTTT.

In its sample, this clonotype was seen once. This may arise from a read error, as a much more abundant clone is one base away. The chain carries TRBV4-2 and TRBJ2-7, with TRBD2 identical over 8 bases. With 3 bases clipped from V and 3 bases from J, the junction kept 7 bases outside the gene matches. From germline, CDR1 is LGHNA and CDR2 YNFKEQ. The CDR3 runs 15 residues. CDR3 nucleotide sequence: TGTGCCAGCAGCCACATCGCGGGAGGTGGCTACGAGCAGTACTTC. This sequence encodes CASSHIAGGGYEQYF.